This TCR beta chain was recorded in a study of long-term antiretroviral therapy in people with HIV. Study results and limitations: The clones with expansion before ART were dominant in the repertoire at all time points.

Per the germline V gene, CDR1 is LGHNA and CDR2 is YSLEER. The V end lost 2 bases, the J end lost 5 bases, and 14 bases lay between the germline ends. This CDR3 has 15 amino acids. To note about this clone: Its cognate antigen is unknown.

Version v3.0 of the immunoSEQ assay was performed at survey level. Profiling relied on immunoSEQ multiplex PCR, and the TCRdb table lists in-frame clones only, not all of them. The sample lists roughly 20,000 clones; 75% to 95% were seen once. The clonotype comes from a woman in her twenties or thirties with HIV. The chain carries TRBV4-3 and TRBJ2-3, with D maybe TRBD2 (6 bases). Here the sequenced sample was unsorted PBMCs, taken 4.4 years before starting antiretroviral therapy. In nucleotides, the CDR3 is TGCGCCAGCAGCCAAAGGCTAGCGCCGGAAGATACGCAGTATTTT. Its protein product is CASSQRLAPEDTQYF.